What follows is one T cell receptor beta chain and its context. These data originate in a study of blood T cell repertoires in COVID-19. Study at large: Spain, Italy and the United States supplied samples that represented acute and convalescent COVID-19.

Ages ranged from about 18 to 90 years, with residence in 20 to 30 US areas. During the 2 weeks before they entered the study, exposed participants had met someone with a PCR-confirmed or clinician-diagnosed COVID-19 case. Libraries were prepared by immunoSEQ multiplex PCR; TCRdb keeps only in-frame clonotypes and omits some of them. The table includes some 340,000 clones, 90% detected once. V shed 0 bases and J 6 bases; nucleotides not matched to a gene: 4. The CDR3 contains 14 residues. CDR1 and CDR2 from the germline V gene are SGHNT and YYREEE (reference sequence). Specimen: PBMCs or T cells enriched from blood (not recorded which). The receptor comes from a woman aged 25 to 39 who had been exposed to COVID-19. This chain uses TRBV5-4 with TRBJ2-7; TRBD2 matches 9 bases. CDR3 residues: CASSLGGGAGEQYF. As DNA, the CDR3 is TGTGCCAGCAGCTTGGGCGGGGGGGCTGGCGAGCAGTACTTC.